The count of the clone carrying this TCR beta chain is one. J gave up 4 bases and V 0 bases, and 9 bases lay outside the gene matches. This CDR3 region has 17 residues. Germline CDR1 and CDR2: LNHNV and YYDKDF (reference sequence). Sequenced by immunoSEQ multiplex PCR; TCRdb stores in-frame clones only, minus some. This table has around 150,000 clones, about four fifths appearing once. Separation from the roughly 680-subject first cohort characterized the roughly 110-subject validation cohort, to which the donors belonged. The sample is drawn from a study of cytomegalovirus exposure and HLA in healthy donors. The wider study: The roughly 130 validation repertoires, a later analysis reported, used the same platform as the approximately 670 repertoires from the first cohort.

The rearrangement joins TRBV15 to TRBJ2-3, with 8 nucleotides matching TRBD2. The specimen sequenced was PBMCs. The TCR sequence derives from a man aged 25 to 45 in good health and CMV-seropositive. The CDR3 DNA reads as TGTGCCACCAGCAGAGATATGCGCGGGAGGCTCCCAGATACGCAGTATTTT. Residues: CATSRDMRGRLPDTQYF.